This T cell receptor (beta chain) was obtained from a study of shared clonotypes between healthy human individuals. CDR1 and CDR2 (germline): SNHLY, FYNNEI. The CDR3 spans 15 residues. V dropped 4 bases and J dropped 1 base, with 8 bases sitting between them. Comments on this clone: Its antigen is unidentified.

Notes on the study in general: When compared with the clonotypes that were shared by all four sorted-subset donors, the non-shared clonotypes turned out to have lower generation probabilities.

The assay was immunoSEQ multiplex PCR, and TCRdb's table has in-frame clones only and misses some. In the table there are about 710,000 clones, more than 70% of which are singletons. The donors, healthy adults who were HIV-negative, had experienced no recent acute infections or vaccinations. The rearrangement joins TRBV2 to TRBJ2-6, with TRBD2 as a possible D gene (5 bases). Sequenced input: memory CD4+ T cells sorted from blood. Indicated subset: CD45RA-negative fraction. The receptor was derived from a woman in her twenties or thirties in good health. The CDR3 region has the DNA TGTGCCAGCAGTGGAGGGAGATCTGGGGCCAACGTCCTGACTTTC. It yields the protein CASSGGRSGANVLTF.